This T cell receptor (beta chain) was captured by sequencing in a study of beta chain features in type 1 diabetes. Sequencing targeted expressed TCRB transcripts, as all isolated RNA had been reverse transcribed. Profiling relied on immunoSEQ multiplex PCR, and the TCRdb table lists in-frame clones only, not all of them. The table records about 300,000 clones, about 13% of them present only once. Sorting produced populations that all topped 98% purity. In germline, CDR1 is SNHLY, CDR2 FYNNEI. This CDR3 region has 15 residues. Trimming cost V 3 bases and J 11 bases, with 19 bases left between them. Overall study results and limits: People with Type 1 diabetes carried modestly yet significantly shorter TCRB CDR3s in all four CD4+ subsets. Within the patient group, naive, central memory and Treg TCRB repertoires appeared more similar to each other than within healthy donors.

About this clone itself: What it binds is unknown.

V and J are TRBV2 and TRBJ1-4; no clear D gene. This TCR was recovered from a woman between 18 and 30 years old with type 1 diabetes. The source material was naive CD4+ T cells from blood. The CDR3 DNA is TGTGCCAGCAGTGAGGCCCTACTCCGGGGAGGCAAACTGTTTTTT. Its protein product is CASSEALLRGGKLFF.